Sequencing of this T cell receptor beta chain was carried out in a study of cytomegalovirus exposure and HLA in healthy donors. As for the study in general: Among 150 million to 200 million T cells, an earlier analysis found 117 million unique TCR beta sequences. HLA-typed donors were the source of roughly 80 million unique TCRs held in an early data release.

The germline V and J ends were trimmed by 0 bases and 6 bases, with 4 bases remaining between them. The length of the CDR3 is 11 residues. Germline lookup yields CDR1 SGHKS and CDR2 YYEKEE (reference sequence). Only a few counts were recorded for this clone. Its cognate antigen is unknown. The PCR used 60 Vbeta and 13 Jbeta primers. Some clones are missing from TCRdb's copy, which holds only in-frame ones; the method was immunoSEQ multiplex PCR. The repertoire holds around 170,000 clones, with 81% as singletons. Study-wide points: Earlier findings revealed that most TCR beta V segments proved productive either about 90% or about 30% of the time.

The V call is TRBV5-5, the J call TRBJ2-7, with no clear D. This TCR was recovered from a man aged 45 to 65 in good health and CMV-seronegative. What was sequenced was PBMCs. The DNA of the CDR3 is TGTGCCAGCAGCTTGGCTAGCGAGCAGTACTTC. Translated, it gives CASSLASEQYF. Full variable domain (outside the CDR3, taken from reference TRBV5-5 and TRBJ2-7): DAGVTQSPTHLIKTRGQQVTLRCSPISGHKSVSWYQQVLGQGPQFIFQYYEKEERGRGNFPDRFSARQFPNYSSELNVNALLLGDSALYLCASSLASEQYFGPGTRLTVT.